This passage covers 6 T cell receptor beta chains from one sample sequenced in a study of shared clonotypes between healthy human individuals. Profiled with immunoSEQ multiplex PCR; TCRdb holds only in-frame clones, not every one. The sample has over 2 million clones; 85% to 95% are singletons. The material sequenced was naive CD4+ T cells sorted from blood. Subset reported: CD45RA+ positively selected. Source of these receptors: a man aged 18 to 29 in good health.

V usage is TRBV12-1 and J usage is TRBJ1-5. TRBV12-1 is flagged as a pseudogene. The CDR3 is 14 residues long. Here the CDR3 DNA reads TGTGCCAGCAGCTTCCCGGTTACCGGTCAGCCCCAGCATTTT. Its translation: CASSFPVTGQPQHF.

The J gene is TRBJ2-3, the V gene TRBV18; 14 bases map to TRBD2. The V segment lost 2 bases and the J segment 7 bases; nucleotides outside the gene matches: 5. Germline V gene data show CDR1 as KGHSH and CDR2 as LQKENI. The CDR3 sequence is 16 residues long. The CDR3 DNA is TGTGCCAGCTCACCAGCGACTAGCGGGGGGGCTAATACGCAGTATTTT. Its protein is CASSPATSGGANTQYF.

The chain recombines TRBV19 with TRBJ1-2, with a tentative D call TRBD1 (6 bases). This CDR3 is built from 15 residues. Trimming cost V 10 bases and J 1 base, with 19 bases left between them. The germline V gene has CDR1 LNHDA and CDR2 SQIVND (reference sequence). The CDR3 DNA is TGTGCCACCTCCCGGGACGGAGGGGGTAACTATGGCTACACCTTC. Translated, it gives CATSRDGGGNYGYTF.

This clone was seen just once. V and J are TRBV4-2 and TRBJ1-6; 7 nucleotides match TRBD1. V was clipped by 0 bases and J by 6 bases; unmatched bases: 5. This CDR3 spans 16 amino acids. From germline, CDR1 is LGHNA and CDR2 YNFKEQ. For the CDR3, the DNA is TGTGCCAGCAGCCAAGATACGCCAGGGGGTAATTCACCCCTCCACTTT. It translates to CASSQDTPGGNSPLHF.

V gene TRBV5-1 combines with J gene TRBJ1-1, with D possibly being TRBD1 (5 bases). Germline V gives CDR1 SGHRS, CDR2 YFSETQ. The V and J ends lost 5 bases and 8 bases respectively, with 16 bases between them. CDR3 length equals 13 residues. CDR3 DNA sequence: TGCGCCAGCAGACTCGACAGTCCCATGGAAGCTTTCTTT. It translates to CASRLDSPMEAFF.

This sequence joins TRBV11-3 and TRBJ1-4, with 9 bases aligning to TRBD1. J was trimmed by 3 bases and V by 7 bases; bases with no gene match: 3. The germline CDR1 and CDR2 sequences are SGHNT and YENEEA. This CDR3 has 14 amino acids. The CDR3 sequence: CASKQGAANEKLFF. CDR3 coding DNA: TGTGCCAGCAAACAGGGGGCAGCTAATGAAAAACTGTTTTTT.